Presented here are 22 T cell receptor beta chains from one specimen sequenced in a study of T cell repertoires in breast cancer. Unpaired genes were suppressed by blocking oligonucleotides during a second nested PCR. TCRdb redid the calling of the emulsion pairing reads with MiXCR, one entry per CDR3 protein. Of approximately 40,000 distinct CDR3 sequences in the sample, over 40% were seen once. Primers covering all TCR V genes were used in emulsion RT-PCR on CD8+ T cells. The specimen was CD8+ T cells. These receptors were collected from a pool of human donors with breast cancer or a healthy control (not recorded which).

In this sample, this clonotype turned up many times. This chain joins TRBV20-1 and TRBJ2-7, with 7 positions matching TRBD2. The germline CDR1 and CDR2 sequences are DFQATT and SNEGSKA (reference sequence). V was pared by 1 base and J by 0 bases, with 6 bases of the junction left unmatched. The CDR3 runs to 15 residues. CDR3: CSARVLTSVSYEQYF. Here the CDR3 DNA reads TGCAGTGCTAGAGTCCTCACTAGCGTCTCCTACGAGCAGTACTTC.

This clonotype has just a few counts. The chain employs TRBV24-1 and TRBJ2-7; D gene ambiguous. The CDR3 covers 9 residues. In germline, CDR1 is KGHDR, CDR2 SFDVKD. V shed 4 bases and J shed 6 bases, with 0 bases lying between them. The DNA for the CDR3 is TGTGCCACCAGTGACGAGCAGTACTTC. Protein: CATSDEQYF.

A few counts support this clonotype. The chain links TRBV12-3 or TRBV12-4 to TRBJ2-1; D gene ambiguous. Trimming pared 3 bases from V and 8 bases from J, leaving 2 bases between. The CDR3 loop spans 10 amino acids. CDR3 loop: CASSLYEQFF. Written as DNA, the CDR3 is TGTGCCAGCAGTTTGTATGAGCAGTTCTTC.

This clonotype was recorded a few times. The chain uses TRBV3-1 and TRBJ2-1; 13 bases fit TRBD2. This CDR3 has 15 amino acids. Germline CDR1 and CDR2: LGHDT and YNNKEL (reference sequence). V lost 4 bases and J lost 7; bases outside the gene matches: 4. CDR3 residues: CASSRLAGGENEQFF. The CDR3 DNA reads as TGTGCCAGCAGCCGACTAGCGGGGGGTGAGAATGAGCAGTTCTTC.

The rearrangement joins TRBV20-1 to TRBJ1-1; possibly TRBD1 for D (6 bases). V lost 3 bases, J lost 11 bases, and 22 bases lay in between. The CDR3 length is 14 residues. The germline V gene encodes CDR1 DFQATT and CDR2 SNEGSKA (reference sequence). The DNA of the CDR3 is TGCAGTGCTAGTGCTACCTCAGGGGACGGTTTTGCTTTCTTT. This encodes CSASATSGDGFAFF.

The rearrangement joins TRBV6-1 to TRBJ2-3; D not resolved. Germline V gene sequence: CDR1 MNHNS, CDR2 SASEGT. The CDR3 covers 15 residues. Trimming stripped 5 bases from V and 2 bases from J, with 14 bases between. The CDR3 here is CASSRTASNTDTQYF. The CDR3 DNA is TGTGCCAGCAGTAGGACGGCGTCTAACACAGATACGCAGTATTTT.

The chain carries TRBV20-1 and TRBJ2-3; D is ambiguous. The CDR3 sequence is 16 residues long. Germline lookup yields CDR1 DFQATT and CDR2 SNEGSKA (reference sequence). Trimming pared 3 bases from V and 2 bases from J, leaving 18 bases between. The CDR3 bases are TGCAGTGCTAGGAGACCGCAAATTGCCGACACAGATACGCAGTATTTT. Amino acids: CSARRPQIADTDTQYF.

This clonotype was counted at least ten times. The V gene is TRBV27, the J gene TRBJ2-2, with D unclear. The length of the CDR3 is 15 residues. Germline values: CDR1 MNHEY, CDR2 SMNVEV (reference sequence). The V end was cut by 2 bases, the J end by 1 base, with 8 bases between. The CDR3 DNA is TGTGCCAGCAGTTTAGAGTCCAGGAACACCGGGGAGCTGTTTTTT. Encoded protein: CASSLESRNTGELFF.

V is TRBV4-2 and J is TRBJ2-2, with D possibly matching TRBD2 (6 bases). The length of the CDR3 is 15 residues. V was cut by 4 bases and J by 5 bases, with 14 bases left in between. Germline values: CDR1 LGHNA, CDR2 YNFKEQ. The CDR3 DNA reads as TGTGCCAGCAGCCGGGAGGAGCGACCAACCGGGGAGCTGTTTTTT. This codes for CASSREERPTGELFF.

This clonotype appeared many times. V is TRBV6-1 and J is TRBJ2-3; TRBD2 agrees at 10 bases. The CDR3 consists of 18 residues. Trimming took 7 bases from V and 1 from J; bases not matched to a gene: 14. Germline CDR1 reads MNHNS; CDR2 reads SASEGT. CDR3 DNA: TGTGCCAGCACACTCTTTTGGGTAGCGGGGGGACGCACAGATACGCAGTATTTT. It specifies CASTLFWVAGGRTDTQYF.

This clonotype appeared a few times. The chain couples TRBV6-1 to TRBJ1-1; 8 nucleotides line up with TRBD1. The V and J ends lost 5 bases and 4 bases, in that order; junction bases with no gene match: 12. Germline-derived CDR1 and CDR2 are MNHNS and SASEGT. This CDR3 is built from 16 residues. The CDR3 DNA sequence: TGTGCCAGCAGTTATTCCTCCGGGACAGGCTCCACTGAAGCTTTCTTT. Its protein is CASSYSSGTGSTEAFF.

The chain is built from TRBV30 and TRBJ2-7; D uncertain. The V end lost 4 bases, the J end lost 4 bases, and 11 bases lay between the germline ends. The CDR3 consists of 12 residues. In germline, CDR1 is GTSNPN, CDR2 SVGIG (reference sequence). The CDR3 reads CAWKVGPYEQYF. The CDR3 DNA reads TGTGCCTGGAAGGTCGGGCCTTACGAGCAGTACTTC.

This sequence joins TRBV4-1 and TRBJ1-1; D perhaps matches TRBD1 (5 bases). V gave up 3 bases and J gave up 0 bases, with 11 bases separating them. Germline CDR1 is MGHRA and CDR2 is YSYEKL. The length of the CDR3 is 15 residues. CDR3: CASSQYQGLNTEAFF. CDR3 DNA sequence: TGCGCCAGCAGCCAGTACCAGGGCCTGAACACTGAAGCTTTCTTT.

This rearrangement joins TRBV7-2 to TRBJ1-3; D not certain. CDR1 is SGHTA, CDR2 FQGNSA, per germline. CDR3 length: 16 amino acids. Trimming cost V 2 bases and J 0 bases, with 11 bases left between them. The CDR3 region has the DNA TGTGCCAGCAGCTTACCGTCAGGCCTCTCTGGAAACACCATATATTTT. It yields the protein CASSLPSGLSGNTIYF.

The rearrangement uses TRBV7-9 and TRBJ2-1; 11 positions match TRBD1. V lost 5 bases and J lost 7; bases outside the gene matches: 7. The CDR3 covers 15 residues. CDR1 SEHNR and CDR2 FQNEAQ come from the germline V gene (reference sequence). As DNA, the CDR3 is TGTGCCAGCAGCCCGGGGACAGGGGGATGGAATGAGCAGTTCTTC. It encodes CASSPGTGGWNEQFF.

Remarks on this clonotype: An end of the junction does not agree with germline; a read error may underlie this. The V and J genes are TRBV3-1 and TRBJ2-7, with 8 bases fitting TRBD2. This CDR3 is 16 amino acids long. Germline CDR1 LGHDT, CDR2 YNNKEL (reference sequence). Here the CDR3 DNA reads TGTGCCAACAGCCAAGAGCCCGGACTAGCTTTCTACGAGCAGTACTTC. This gives the protein CANSQEPGLAFYEQYF.

A note on this clonotype: A single base separates this from a much larger clone, so it may be a read error. The chain has TRBV6-1 and TRBJ1-6, with 10 bases lining up with TRBD1. The CDR3 runs to 15 residues. Trimming took 6 bases from V and 9 from J; bases not matched to a gene: 8. The germline V gene has CDR1 MNHNS and CDR2 SASEGT. The DNA for the CDR3 is TGTGCCAGCAGGGGACAGGGGCTCCCGGGTTCACCCCTCCACTTT. It encodes CASRGQGLPGSPLHF.

This chain uses TRBV20-1 with TRBJ2-2; 7 bases fit TRBD1. Germline CDR1 and CDR2: DFQATT and SNEGSKA (reference sequence). The CDR3 contains 14 residues. Trimming removed 5 bases from V and 1 base from J; junction bases left unmatched: 4. This CDR3 reads CSAQGQLNTGELFF. CDR3 sequence (DNA): TGCAGTGCTCAGGGACAGCTGAACACCGGGGAGCTGTTTTTT.

This chain uses TRBV2 with TRBJ1-2, with no clear D. This CDR3 region has 14 residues. The germline gives CDR1 SNHLY, CDR2 FYNNEI. The V gene lost 7 bases and the J gene lost 3 bases, with 15 bases spanning the gap. This CDR3 reads CASMGRPADYGYTF. CDR3 DNA: TGTGCCAGCATGGGAAGGCCGGCTGACTATGGCTACACCTTC.

The CDR3 nucleotides read TGTGCCACCAGCAGAGGAACAGGGACAAGCAATCAGCCCCAGCATTTT. This encodes CATSRGTGTSNQPQHF. The V and J genes are TRBV15 and TRBJ1-5, with D maybe TRBD1 (6 bases). V lost 1 base and J 1 base, leaving 11 bases between the germline ends. Germline V gene sequence: CDR1 LNHNV, CDR2 YYDKDF (reference sequence). The CDR3 sequence is 16 residues long. Supplemented by reference TRBV15 and TRBJ1-5, the full variable domain reads DAMVIQNPRYQVTQFGKPVTLSCSQTLNHNVMYWYQQKSSQAPKLLFHYYDKDFNNEADTPDNFQSRRPNTSFCFLDIRSPGLGDTAMYLCATSRGTGTSNQPQHFGDGTRLSIL.

This clonotype was detected a few times. V usage is TRBV6-1 and J usage is TRBJ1-3; tentative D call: TRBD1 (5 bases). This CDR3 comprises 14 residues. V lost 10 bases, J lost 4 bases, and 17 bases lay in between. Germline-derived CDR1 and CDR2 are MNHNS and SASEGT. The chain's CDR3 is CATNVERGGNTIYF. CDR3 DNA: TGTGCCACTAACGTCGAAAGGGGCGGAAACACCATATATTTT.

The sample holds a few counts of this clonotype. The genes are TRBV15 and TRBJ2-1, with D unclear. Per germline, CDR1 LNHNV and CDR2 YYDKDF (reference sequence). This CDR3 contains 12 residues. Trimming removed 3 bases from V and 3 bases from J, with 3 bases in between. CDR3 region: CATSSGYNEQFF. The CDR3 region has the DNA TGTGCCACCAGCAGTGGCTACAATGAGCAGTTCTTC.